The 20 T cell receptor beta chains reported below all come from one sample, sequenced in a study of T-cell memory formation after mild COVID-19. TCRdb redid the calling of the 5' RACE reads with MiXCR, one entry per CDR3 protein. The sample lists roughly 450,000 distinct CDR3 sequences, 18% occurring once. Sample: PBMCs or a T cell subset sorted from them (not recorded which). Every receptor here comes from a man in his late teens or twenties who had mild COVID-19 (a few samples of this study predate the infection). Cell type and time point are not known.

In its sample, this clonotype was seen a few times. The DNA for the CDR3 is TGTGCCAGCAGCTTATCAGGGGCAAGTCAGCCCCAGCATTTT. Translated: CASSLSGASQPQHF. The chain is built from TRBV7-9 and TRBJ1-5, with a tentative D call TRBD1 (6 bases). There are 14 residues in the CDR3. Trimming shortened V by 2 bases and J by 6 bases, and 11 bases separated the two germline ends. Germline-derived CDR1 and CDR2 are SEHNR and FQNEAQ (reference sequence). The variable domain in full, with the rest retrieved from reference TRBV7-9 and TRBJ1-5, is DTGVSQNPRHKITKRGQNVTFRCDPISEHNRLYWYRQTLGQGPEFLTYFQNEAQLEKSRLLSDRFSAERPKGSFSTLEIQRTEQGDSAMYLCASSLSGASQPQHFGDGTRLSIL.

The chain employs TRBV12-3 or TRBV12-4 and TRBJ2-3, with D perhaps TRBD2 (5 bases). The CDR3 is 14 amino acids. V was cut by 3 bases and J by 4 bases, with 11 bases left in between. For the CDR3, the DNA is TGTGCCAGCAGTTTCCGGGGATCCCCAGATACGCAGTATTTT. Its protein product is CASSFRGSPDTQYF.

This clonotype was seen a handful of times. The chain employs TRBV4-1 and TRBJ1-4; 10 positions match TRBD1. Trimming removed 1 base from V and 8 bases from J; junction bases left unmatched: 10. The V gene's germline CDR1 is MGHRA and CDR2 YSYEKL. The CDR3 is 17 amino acids. CDR3 bases: TGCGCCAGCAGCCAAGTGGGGACAGGGGTTCTGAGGGAAAAACTGTTTTTT. As protein: CASSQVGTGVLREKLFF.

This clonotype was detected a few times. The J gene is TRBJ1-1, the V gene TRBV18; D remains unclear. The CDR3 sequence is 15 residues long. Deletions cut 0 bases from V and 0 bases from J, with 8 bases between. The germline V gene has CDR1 KGHSH and CDR2 LQKENI. The CDR3 spells CASSPPYSLNTEAFF. In DNA form, the CDR3 reads TGTGCCAGCTCACCACCTTACTCGTTGAACACTGAAGCTTTCTTT.

This clonotype was seen more than once but under ten times. This rearrangement joins TRBV5-6 to TRBJ2-5; the D call may be TRBD1 or TRBD2 (5 bases each). Trimming took 4 bases from V and 3 from J, leaving 22 bases between them. CDR3 length: 17 residues. Germline V gene lookup returns CDR1 SGHDT and CDR2 YYEEEE. In DNA, the CDR3 is TGTGCCAGCAGCCCGTGGGAGCAGGGCTGGCTTGAAGAGACCCAGTACTTC. Its translation is CASSPWEQGWLEETQYF.

The sample holds a few counts of this clonotype. The chain joins TRBV10-3 to TRBJ2-2; 7 bases are a match to TRBD2. Germline CDR1 and CDR2: ENHRY and SYGVKD. The CDR3 spans 17 residues. J was trimmed by 1 base and V by 5 bases; bases with no gene match: 10. As DNA, the CDR3 is TGTGCCATCAGTTGGGACTATACCCGCGGGAACACCGGGGAGCTGTTTTTT. It encodes CAISWDYTRGNTGELFF.

This clonotype was found a few times. This chain joins TRBV4-3 and TRBJ2-2; D is perhaps TRBD2 (6 bases). Trimming took 0 bases from V and 6 from J, leaving 17 bases between them. This CDR3 comprises 17 residues. The germline V gene has CDR1 LGHNA and CDR2 YSLEER. The CDR3, as DNA: TGCGCCAGCAGCCAAGATAATAGACTAGATGTGGCCGGGGAGCTGTTTTTT. Its protein is CASSQDNRLDVAGELFF.

The chain has TRBV7-9 and TRBJ1-5; no definite D call. The V gene lost 5 bases and the J gene lost 6 bases, with 11 bases spanning the gap. This CDR3 contains 13 residues. Germline V gene lookup returns CDR1 SEHNR and CDR2 FQNEAQ (reference sequence). The CDR3: CASSPNTGQPQHF. The CDR3 DNA reads TGTGCCAGCAGCCCAAATACCGGTCAGCCCCAGCATTTT.

The sample holds a few counts of this clonotype. The CDR3 reads CSARAAGQPQHF. The DNA for the CDR3 is TGCAGTGCTAGAGCGGCAGGACAGCCCCAGCATTTT. The chain has TRBV20-1 and TRBJ1-5; no firm D call. This CDR3 comprises 12 residues. Germline V CDR1 and CDR2: DFQATT, SNEGSKA (reference sequence). Trimming took off 1 base at V and 7 bases at J, with 8 bases between the two ends.

As regards this clonotype: A single base separates this from a much larger clone, so it may be a read error. J is TRBJ2-3 and V is TRBV29-1; no clear D. V lost 4 bases, J lost 6 bases, and 14 bases lay in between. The CDR3 totals 13 residues. Germline loops: CDR1 SQVTM, CDR2 ANQGSEA. CDR3 amino acids: CSVVWFAGDTQYF. The DNA for the CDR3 is TGCAGCGTTGTGTGGTTCGCCGGTGATACGCAGTATTTT.

There are a few counts of this clonotype. The chain links TRBV6-5 to TRBJ1-6; D uncertain. Between the trimmed V and J ends, which lost 4 bases and 10 bases, there was a span of 14 bases. CDR1 is MNHEY and CDR2 is SVGAGI in the germline V gene. This CDR3 has 14 amino acids. In DNA, the CDR3 is TGTGCCAGCAGTTCTTATCCTGGACGATCACCCCTCCACTTT. Translated: CASSSYPGRSPLHF.

This chain connects TRBV20-1 to TRBJ2-2; the D is unclear. The CDR3 is 11 amino acids. V gave up 6 bases and J gave up 7 bases, with 9 bases separating them. CDR1 and CDR2 from the germline V gene are DFQATT and SNEGSKA (reference sequence). The CDR3 DNA sequence: TGCAGTGCCCGACGTGTCGGGGAGCTGTTTTTT. Protein: CSARRVGELFF.

This clonotype has a handful of counts. This rearrangement joins TRBV18 to TRBJ1-1; 8 positions agree with TRBD1. Germline V gene sequence: CDR1 KGHSH, CDR2 LQKENI. The CDR3 loop spans 15 amino acids. Losses at the gene ends were 2 bases for V and 1 base for J; bases not matched to a gene: 3. The CDR3 DNA sequence: TGTGCCAGCTCACCAGGACAGGGTGGGAACACTGAAGCTTTCTTT. It encodes CASSPGQGGNTEAFF.

The chain uses TRBV5-8 and TRBJ1-1; no firm D call. The germline V and J ends were trimmed by 4 bases and 5 bases, with 18 bases remaining between them. The length of the CDR3 is 15 residues. Germline CDR1 SGHTS, CDR2 YDEGEE. The CDR3 reads CASSPAPDKPTEAFF. The CDR3 nucleotides are TGTGCCAGCAGCCCGGCACCAGACAAGCCTACTGAAGCTTTCTTT.

This clonotype was observed a few times. The V call is TRBV5-1, the J call TRBJ2-1; 8 bases are a match to TRBD2. Per germline, CDR1 SGHRS and CDR2 YFSETQ. The V and J ends lost 7 bases and 6 bases, in that order; junction bases with no gene match: 6. The CDR3 is made up of 13 amino acids. The CDR3 loop is CASEDGGANEQFF. CDR3 in DNA: TGCGCCAGCGAAGACGGGGGGGCCAATGAGCAGTTCTTC. The full variable domain, its missing parts supplied by reference TRBV5-1 and TRBJ2-1, is KAGVTQTPRYLIKTRGQQVTLSCSPISGHRSVSWYQQTPGQGLQFLFEYFSETQRNKGNFPGRFSGRQFSNSRSEMNVSTLELGDSALYLCASEDGGANEQFFGPGTRLTVL.

This rearrangement joins TRBV7-6 to TRBJ1-6, with a tentative D call TRBD1 (6 bases). The length of the CDR3 is 13 residues. Trimming cost V 6 bases and J 10 bases, with 13 bases left between them. CDR1 is SGHVS and CDR2 is FNYEAQ in the germline V gene. CDR3 nucleotide sequence: TGTGCCAGCAGTCTCAATAGGGGGTCACCCCTCCACTTT. Translation: CASSLNRGSPLHF.

This clonotype was counted a few times. V gene TRBV12-3 or TRBV12-4 combines with J gene TRBJ2-3; D not resolved. This CDR3 contains 12 residues. V lost 5 bases and J lost 5, with 8 bases in between. This CDR3 is CASSPFRDTQYF. The DNA for the CDR3 is TGTGCCAGCAGTCCCTTTAGAGATACGCAGTATTTT.

This chain joins TRBV29-1 and TRBJ2-1; 8 nucleotides line up with TRBD2. The V gene's germline CDR1 is SQVTM and CDR2 ANQGSEA. This CDR3 comprises 14 residues. J lost 12 bases, V lost 4 bases, and 14 bases had no gene match. The DNA for the CDR3 is TGCAGCGTTGGTGCGGGGGGAGGTAATGAGCGGCAGTTCTTC. Protein sequence: CSVGAGGGNERQFF.

The chain uses TRBV20-1 and TRBJ2-7; D is possibly TRBD2 (5 bases). Trimming pared 4 bases from V and 2 bases from J, leaving 12 bases between. CDR3 length equals 13 residues. From germline, CDR1 is DFQATT and CDR2 SNEGSKA (reference sequence). Here the CDR3 reads CSATGSGTYEQYF. In DNA, the CDR3 is TGCAGTGCTACCGGATCGGGAACCTACGAGCAGTACTTC.

This clonotype was counted between two and nine times. V is TRBV2 and J is TRBJ2-5; TRBD2 matches at 7 bases. Germline V lookup: CDR1 SNHLY, CDR2 FYNNEI. J gave up 4 bases and V 7 bases, and 9 bases lay outside the gene matches. The CDR3 is 14 amino acids. CDR3 in amino acids: CASIAGVGRETQYF. The DNA for the CDR3 is TGTGCCAGCATCGCGGGGGTCGGGCGAGAGACCCAGTACTTC. Combining the CDR3 with reference TRBV2 and TRBJ2-5 gives the whole variable domain EPEVTQTPSHQVTQMGQEVILRCVPISNHLYFYWYRQILGQKVEFLVSFYNNEISEKSEIFDDQFSVERPDGSNFTLKIRSTKLEDSAMYFCASIAGVGRETQYFGPGTRLLVL.